Shown below are 8 T cell receptor beta chains from a single sample sequenced in a study of blood T cells in healthy people across ages. PCR was performed a second time for about 7 to 12 cycles using a sample-barcoded 5' primer and a J-beta primer mix. In TCRdb, the 5' RACE reads were re-called with MiXCR into one record per CDR3 protein. The top ten hold about an eighth of the sample, which has under 850,000 distinct CDR3 sequences, approximately 35% seen once. The sample taken for sequencing was blood. The receptors derive from a man aged 18 to 29 in good health.

This clonotype appeared many times. The CDR3 nucleotides read TGTGCCAGCAGTTCCTCACAGCGAGTTTGGGGCCAAGAGACCCAGTACTTC. This gives the protein CASSSSQRVWGQETQYF. The J gene is TRBJ2-5, the V gene TRBV28; D uncertain. The CDR3 covers 17 residues. The V gene lost 4 bases and the J gene lost 1 base, with 19 bases spanning the gap. CDR1 is MDHEN, CDR2 SYDVKM, per germline.

This clonotype came up a few times. This chain joins TRBV29-1 and TRBJ1-1, with TRBD1 as a possible D gene (5 bases). Germline V gives CDR1 SQVTM, CDR2 ANQGSEA. V was cut by 8 bases and J by 1 base, with 11 bases left in between. The CDR3 consists of 12 residues. The CDR3 region is CSMRGENTEAFF. The CDR3 DNA follows: TGCAGCATGAGGGGCGAGAACACTGAAGCTTTCTTT.

This clonotype was counted between two and nine times. This rearrangement joins TRBV20-1 to TRBJ1-2; no definite D call. The germline CDR1 and CDR2 sequences are DFQATT and SNEGSKA (reference sequence). The CDR3 covers 14 residues. V was pared by 5 bases and J by 6 bases, with 19 bases between. CDR3 protein: CSALSSGIPHGYTF. The CDR3 nucleotides read TGCAGTGCTCTTTCTTCCGGGATTCCCCATGGCTACACCTTC.

In this sample, this clonotype turned up a few times. J is TRBJ2-1 and V is TRBV25-1, with 7 bases identical to TRBD1. Germline loops: CDR1 MGHDK, CDR2 SYGVNS. CDR3 length equals 16 residues. V lost 2 bases, J lost 4 bases, and 8 bases stayed unmatched. CDR3 in DNA: TGTGCCAGCAGTGAAGTTTTTCAGGGGGAATACAATGAGCAGTTCTTC. This codes for CASSEVFQGEYNEQFF.

About this clonotype: This may be a read error, as it is one base from a much larger clone. The chain recombines TRBV9 with TRBJ2-4; D is ambiguous. Deletions cut 0 bases from V and 13 bases from J, with 20 bases between. The CDR3 spans 15 residues. From germline, CDR1 is SGDLS and CDR2 YYNGEE. CDR3 region: CASSVDDGRLDEQYF. For the CDR3, the DNA is TGTGCCAGCAGCGTAGACGATGGCCGGTTGGATGAGCAGTACTTC.

The V and J genes are TRBV20-1 and TRBJ2-1; no definite D call. The J call may be faulty, since TRBJ2-7 better matches the DNA end. This CDR3 spans 14 amino acids. CDR1 and CDR2 (germline): DFQATT, SNEGSKA (reference sequence). The CDR3 DNA follows: TGCAGTGCTAGAGATAATGAAGTAATCAGGGAGCAGTACTTC. It is translated as CSARDNEVIREQYF.

This chain links TRBV3-1 with TRBJ2-5; perhaps TRBD1 as D (6 bases). The CDR3 covers 16 residues. The ends were cut back, 0 bases at V and 5 bases at J, with 16 bases in the middle. The V gene's germline CDR1 is LGHDT and CDR2 YNNKEL (reference sequence). In DNA, the CDR3 is TGTGCCAGCAGCCAAGATGTCCGCCAGGGGCGGGAGACCCAGTACTTC. Protein: CASSQDVRQGRETQYF.

This sequence joins TRBV6-6 and TRBJ1-6; D gene unclear. The ends were cut back, 5 bases at V and 13 bases at J, with 12 bases in the middle. CDR1 is MNHNY and CDR2 is SVGAGI in the germline V gene (reference sequence). This CDR3 contains 12 residues. The CDR3 coding sequence is TGTGCCAGCAGTCGCCGCTGGGAGCCCCTCCACTTT. This gives the protein CASSRRWEPLHF.